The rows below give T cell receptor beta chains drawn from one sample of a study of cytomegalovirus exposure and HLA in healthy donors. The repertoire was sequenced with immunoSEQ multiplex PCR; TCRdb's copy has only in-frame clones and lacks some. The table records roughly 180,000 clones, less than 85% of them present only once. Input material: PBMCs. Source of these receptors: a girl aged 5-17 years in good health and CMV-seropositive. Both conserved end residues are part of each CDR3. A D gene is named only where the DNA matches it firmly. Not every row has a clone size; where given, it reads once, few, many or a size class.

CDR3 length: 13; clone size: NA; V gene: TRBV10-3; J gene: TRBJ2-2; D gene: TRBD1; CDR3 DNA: TGTGCCATCCGAGCCGGGACAGGCGGGGAGCTGTTTTTT; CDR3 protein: CAIRAGTGGELFF
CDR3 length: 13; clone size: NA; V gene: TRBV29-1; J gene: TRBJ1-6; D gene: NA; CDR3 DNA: TGCAGCGTTGGAGACCAAGAAGCTTCACCCCTCCACTTT; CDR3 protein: CSVGDQEASPLHF
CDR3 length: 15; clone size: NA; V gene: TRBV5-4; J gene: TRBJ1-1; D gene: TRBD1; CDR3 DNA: TGTGCCAGCAGCTTGCAGGGGGCTTCGAACACTGAAGCTTTCTTT; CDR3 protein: CASSLQGASNTEAFF
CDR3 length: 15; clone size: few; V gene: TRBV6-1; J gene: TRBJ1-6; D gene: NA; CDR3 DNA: TGTGCCAGCAGTGAAACGGCAGGGATGAATTCACCCCTCCACTTT; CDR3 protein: CASSETAGMNSPLHF
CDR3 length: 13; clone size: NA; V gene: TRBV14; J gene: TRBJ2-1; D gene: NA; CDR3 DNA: TGTGCCAGCTCCCCGAGGTATTACAATGAGCAGTTCTTC; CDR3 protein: CASSPRYYNEQFF
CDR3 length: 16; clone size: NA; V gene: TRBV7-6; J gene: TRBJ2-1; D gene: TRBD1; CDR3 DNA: TGTGCCAGCAGCTTAGCGCCAGGGGGCGTCTACAATGAGCAGTTCTTC; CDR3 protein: CASSLAPGGVYNEQFF
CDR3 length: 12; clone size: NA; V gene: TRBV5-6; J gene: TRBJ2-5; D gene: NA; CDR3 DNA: TGTGCCAGCAGCTTGGCCAGAGAGACCCAGTACTTC; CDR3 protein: CASSLARETQYF
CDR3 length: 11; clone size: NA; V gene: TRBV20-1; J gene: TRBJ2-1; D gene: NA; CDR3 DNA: TGCAGTGCTAACCCCCACGGGGAGCAGTTCTTC; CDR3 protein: CSANPHGEQFF
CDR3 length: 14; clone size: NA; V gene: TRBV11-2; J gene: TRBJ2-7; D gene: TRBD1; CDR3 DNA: TGTGCCAGCAGCCCCGACAGGGTAGGCTACGAGCAGTACTTC; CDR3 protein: CASSPDRVGYEQYF
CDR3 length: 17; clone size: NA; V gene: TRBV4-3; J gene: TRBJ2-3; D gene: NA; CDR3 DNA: TGCGCCAGCAGCCAAGATTCCGGGGGACTCATCACAGATACGCAGTATTTT; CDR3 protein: CASSQDSGGLITDTQYF
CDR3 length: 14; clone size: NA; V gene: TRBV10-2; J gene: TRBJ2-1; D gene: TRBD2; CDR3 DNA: TGCGCCAGCAGTGAGTTAAAGGGGAGGGGTGAGCAGTTCTTC; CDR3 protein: CASSELKGRGEQFF
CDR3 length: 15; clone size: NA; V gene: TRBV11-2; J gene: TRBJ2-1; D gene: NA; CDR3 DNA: TGTGCCAGCAGCCCTAGCCCCCTTTTCGAGTATGAGCAGTTCTTC; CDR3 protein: CASSPSPLFEYEQFF
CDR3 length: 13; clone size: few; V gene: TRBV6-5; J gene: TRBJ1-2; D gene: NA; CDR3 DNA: TGTGCCAGCAGGTCGGGGGGAGCTTATGGCTACACCTTC; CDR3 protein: CASRSGGAYGYTF
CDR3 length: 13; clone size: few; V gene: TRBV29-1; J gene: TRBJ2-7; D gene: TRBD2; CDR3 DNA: TGCAGCGTTGTGGGGGGGAACTTATACGAGCAGTACTTC; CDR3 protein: CSVVGGNLYEQYF
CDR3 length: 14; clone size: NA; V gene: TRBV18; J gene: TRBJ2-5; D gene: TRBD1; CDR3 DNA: TGTGCCAGCTCACCACCCATGGGACAGGGGAAGCAGTACTTC; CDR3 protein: CASSPPMGQGKQYF
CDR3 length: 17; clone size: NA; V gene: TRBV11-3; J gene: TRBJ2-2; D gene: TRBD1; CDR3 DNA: TGTGCCAGCAGCTTAGATATCGACAGGGAGTCTTCCGGGGAGCTGTTTTTT; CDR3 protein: CASSLDIDRESSGELFF
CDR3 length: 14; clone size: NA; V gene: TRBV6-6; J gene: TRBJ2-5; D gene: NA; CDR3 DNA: TGTGCCAGCAGCCGCGGCGGTGGTCAAGAGACCCAGTACTTC; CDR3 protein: CASSRGGGQETQYF
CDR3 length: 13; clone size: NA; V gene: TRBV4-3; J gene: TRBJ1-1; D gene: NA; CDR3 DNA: TGCGCCAGCAGCGTACAGCAGAACACTGAAGCTTTCTTT; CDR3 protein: CASSVQQNTEAFF
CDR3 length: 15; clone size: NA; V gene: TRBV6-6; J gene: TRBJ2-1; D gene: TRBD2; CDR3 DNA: TGTGCCAGCAGCCTTGCAGCGGGGCGAAGGGATGAGCAGTTCTTC; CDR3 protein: CASSLAAGRRDEQFF
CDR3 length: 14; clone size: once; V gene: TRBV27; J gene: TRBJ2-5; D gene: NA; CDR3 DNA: TGTGCCAGCAGGTCCACCCCAGGGCGCGAGACCCAGTACTTC; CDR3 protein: CASRSTPGRETQYF
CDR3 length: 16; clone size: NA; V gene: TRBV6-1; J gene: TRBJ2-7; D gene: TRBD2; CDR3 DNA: TGTGCCAGCAGTGGCGATCTGGGAGGGCTTTCCTACGAGCAGTACTTC; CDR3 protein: CASSGDLGGLSYEQYF
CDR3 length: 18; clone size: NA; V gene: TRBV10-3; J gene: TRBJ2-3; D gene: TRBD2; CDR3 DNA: TGTGCCATCAGTGAGTCCGGACCATCTAGCGGGAGCACAGATACGCAGTATTTT; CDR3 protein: CAISESGPSSGSTDTQYF
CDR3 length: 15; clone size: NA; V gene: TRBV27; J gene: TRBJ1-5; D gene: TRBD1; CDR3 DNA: TGTGCCAGCAGTTTAGGGACAGGGGGCAATCAGCCCCAGCATTTT; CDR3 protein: CASSLGTGGNQPQHF
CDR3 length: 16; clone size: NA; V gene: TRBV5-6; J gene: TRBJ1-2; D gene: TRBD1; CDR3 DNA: TGTGCCAGCAGCTTGTCGACAGGGGGCGCCGACTATGGCTACACCTTC; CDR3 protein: CASSLSTGGADYGYTF
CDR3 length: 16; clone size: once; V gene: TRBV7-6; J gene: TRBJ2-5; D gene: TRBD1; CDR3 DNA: TGTGCCAGCAGCCGGGGACAGGTCGGCTACCAAGAGACCCAGTACTTC; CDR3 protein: CASSRGQVGYQETQYF
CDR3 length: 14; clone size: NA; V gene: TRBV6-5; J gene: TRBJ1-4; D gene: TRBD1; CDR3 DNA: TGTGCCAGCAGTTTACAGGGGGGTAACGAAAAACTGTTTTTT; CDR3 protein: CASSLQGGNEKLFF
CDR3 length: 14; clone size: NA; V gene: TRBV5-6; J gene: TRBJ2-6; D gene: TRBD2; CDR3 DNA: TGTGCCAGCAGCCCTAGCGGGGGGGCCAACGTCCTGACTTTC; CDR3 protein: CASSPSGGANVLTF
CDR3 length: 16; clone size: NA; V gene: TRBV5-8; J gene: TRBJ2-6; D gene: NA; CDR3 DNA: TGTGCCAGCAGCTCGACACGAAGCTCTGGGGCCAACGTCCTGACTTTC; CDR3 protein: CASSSTRSSGANVLTF
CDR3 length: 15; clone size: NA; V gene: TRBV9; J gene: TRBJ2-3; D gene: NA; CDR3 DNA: TGTGCCAGCAGCGTCGGATGGACACCTCTAGATACGCAGTATTTT; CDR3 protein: CASSVGWTPLDTQYF
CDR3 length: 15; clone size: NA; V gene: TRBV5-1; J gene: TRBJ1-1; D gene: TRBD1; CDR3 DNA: TGCGCCAGCAGCTCATACAGGGGCCAGAACACTGAAGCTTTCTTT; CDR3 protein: CASSSYRGQNTEAFF
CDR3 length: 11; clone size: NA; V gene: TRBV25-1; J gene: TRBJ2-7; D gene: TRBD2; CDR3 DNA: TGTGCCAGCAGTGGCGGGGGGGAGCAGTACTTC; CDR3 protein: CASSGGGEQYF
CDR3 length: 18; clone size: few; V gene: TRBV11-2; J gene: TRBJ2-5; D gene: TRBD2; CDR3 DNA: TGTGCCAGCAGCTTAGTAAGGGGTCGAGCGGGGGGGGAAGAGACCCAGTACTTC; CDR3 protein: CASSLVRGRAGGEETQYF
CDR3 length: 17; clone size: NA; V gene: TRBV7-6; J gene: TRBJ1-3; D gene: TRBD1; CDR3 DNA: TGTGCCAGCAGCTCGGGACAGACCTCTTTCTCTGGAAACACCATATATTTT; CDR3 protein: CASSSGQTSFSGNTIYF
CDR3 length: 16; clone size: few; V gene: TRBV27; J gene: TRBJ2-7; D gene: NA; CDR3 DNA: TGTGCCAGCAGTCCAATAAGCTCCAGGGTATCCTACGAGCAGTACTTC; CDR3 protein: CASSPISSRVSYEQYF
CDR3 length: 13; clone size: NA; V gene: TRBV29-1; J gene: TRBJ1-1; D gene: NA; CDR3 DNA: TGCAGCGCTGTAGGGGTATCGAACACTGAAGCTTTCTTT; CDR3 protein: CSAVGVSNTEAFF
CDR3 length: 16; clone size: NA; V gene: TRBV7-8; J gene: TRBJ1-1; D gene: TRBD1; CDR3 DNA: TGTGCCAGCAGCTTCCAAGCGCTACAGGGGGACACTGAAGCTTTCTTT; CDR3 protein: CASSFQALQGDTEAFF
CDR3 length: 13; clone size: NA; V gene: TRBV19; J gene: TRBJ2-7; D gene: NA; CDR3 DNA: TGTGCCAGTAGCTCCGAGGGAGGATACGAGCAGTACTTC; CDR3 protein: CASSSEGGYEQYF
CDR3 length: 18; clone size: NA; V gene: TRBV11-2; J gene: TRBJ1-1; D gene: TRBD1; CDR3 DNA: TGTGCCAGCAGCTTAGTAGGAGGTGGGGGACAGGGGGCCACTGAAGCTTTCTTT; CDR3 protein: CASSLVGGGGQGATEAFF
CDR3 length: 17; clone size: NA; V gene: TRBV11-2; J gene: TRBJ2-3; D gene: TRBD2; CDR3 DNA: TGTGCCAGCAGCTTAGGGCAAAAGGCTAGCGGGTCAGATACGCAGTATTTT; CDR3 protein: CASSLGQKASGSDTQYF
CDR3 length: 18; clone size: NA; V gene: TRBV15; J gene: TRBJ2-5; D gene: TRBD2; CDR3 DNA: TGTGCCACCAGCAGAGATCGATCAGCGGGGTCCCTTTTGGAGACCCAGTACTTC; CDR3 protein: CATSRDRSAGSLLETQYF
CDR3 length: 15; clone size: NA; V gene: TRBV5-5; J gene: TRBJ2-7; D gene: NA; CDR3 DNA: TGTGCCAGCAGCTTGGACAGGGCGATGAAATACGAGCAGTACTTC; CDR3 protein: CASSLDRAMKYEQYF
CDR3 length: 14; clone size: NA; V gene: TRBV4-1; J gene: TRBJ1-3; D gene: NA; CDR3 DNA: TGCGCCAGCAGCCCCCCCGGGACTGGAAACACCATATATTTT; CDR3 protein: CASSPPGTGNTIYF
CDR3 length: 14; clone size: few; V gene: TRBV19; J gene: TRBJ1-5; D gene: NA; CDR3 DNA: TGTGCCAGTAGGCTGGAGGGCCGGGATCAGCCCCAGCATTTT; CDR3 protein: CASRLEGRDQPQHF
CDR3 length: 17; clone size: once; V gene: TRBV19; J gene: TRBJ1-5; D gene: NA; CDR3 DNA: TGTGCCAGTAGGGAGACCCGTTCCCGCAGTGCCGTTCAGCCCCAGCATTTT; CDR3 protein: CASRETRSRSAVQPQHF